Sequencing of this TCR beta chain was carried out in a study of blood T cell repertoires in COVID-19. Study-level information: The samples span acute and convalescent COVID-19 from the United States, Italy and Spain. PBMCs, B-cell-depleted T cells, or T cells were the source of the cDNA or gDNA that made up the material.

V was shortened by 4 bases and J by 2 bases, with 3 bases between the two germline ends. The CDR3 spans 11 residues. Per germline, CDR1 SGHRS and CDR2 YFSETQ. The authors' processing: The authors estimated nucleated cell counts from reference gene primer amplification. Profiling relied on immunoSEQ multiplex PCR, and the TCRdb table lists in-frame clones only, not all of them. That table is the source of V, J and clone size, and D and trimming were worked out from the DNA. Of some 42,000 clones in the sample, roughly 88% were seen once. Sequencing input: peripheral blood. The chain recombines TRBV5-1 with TRBJ2-5, with D hard to call. The sequence derives from a human donor in a cohort sampled during active COVID-19. CDR3: CASSVQETQYF. In DNA, the CDR3 is TGCGCCAGCAGCGTACAAGAGACCCAGTACTTC.